The clone carrying this T cell receptor beta chain was seen many times. The antigen is not known. It was with a sample-barcoded 5' primer and a J-beta primer mix that a second PCR of roughly 7 to 12 cycles was run. One entry per CDR3 protein results from TCRdb running MiXCR on the 5' RACE reads. Of 1.5 million to 2 million distinct CDR3 sequences in the sample, about 30% are singletons; the top ten hold 7.7%. CDR3 size: 11 residues. V was cut by 7 bases and J by 3 bases, with 6 bases left in between. This entry belongs to a study of blood T cells in healthy people across ages. The sample, around 10 milliliters of peripheral blood, was drawn from each donor. Study-wide findings and caveats: No one knew whether donors had CMV, which possibly confounded expanded clonotype changes. Samples with more naive T cells showed higher observed beta diversity.

This sequence originates from a woman aged 25-40 years in good health. The chain has TRBV12-3 or TRBV12-4 and TRBJ2-5; D unresolved. The sequenced sample was blood. CDR3 nucleotide sequence: TGTGCCAGCACCGTAAAAGAGACCCAGTACTTC. Its protein product is CASTVKETQYF.